This T cell receptor (beta chain) was observed in a study of response to subunit inactivated influenza vaccine. The V end was cut by 3 bases, the J end by 8 bases, with 17 bases between. The CDR3 sequence is 14 residues long. Germline CDR1 is DFQATT and CDR2 is SNEGSKA (reference sequence). Each CDR3 protein gets one entry after TCRdb re-called the RT-PCR reads with MiXCR. This sample carries 550,000 to 800,000 distinct CDR3 sequences, around a sixth of them seen once, and the ten largest clones take approximately 10%. The chain carries TRBV20-1 and TRBJ2-1; D is possibly TRBD1 or TRBD2 (6 bases each). Sequences were derived from PBMCs from blood, sampled approximately 13 days after vaccination. The sequence was collected from a man aged 50 to 60 who received an inactivated influenza vaccine. CDR3 in amino acids: CSASRLGGTDEQFF. The CDR3 coding sequence is TGCAGTGCTAGTCGACTAGGGGGTACGGATGAGCAGTTCTTC.